This TCR beta chain was recorded in a study of T cells and copy number aberrations in small-cell lung cancer (TCRdb year 2021). Regarding the study in general: To relate T cell metrics to mutations and copy number aberrations, the same tumor regions underwent both TCR repertoire sequencing and whole-exome sequencing. Tumor TCR data were available for 17 to 20 patients, and TCR data from both tumor and normal tissue were available for fewer than 15 patients. Here is what the overall study found, with its caveats: All specimens consisted of formalin-fixed paraffin-embedded tissue, which is known to introduce sequencing artifacts. The study was limited by a small sample size because surgical resection is uncommon in small-cell lung cancer, and the findings require validation. Lower T-cell density, richness and clonality were observed in tumors than in adjacent lung tissue, although the difference in density was not significant. High heterogeneity of the TCR repertoire was observed across regions, with roughly 79.9-97.7% of clones restricted to a single region, representing a lower overlap than in localized NSCLC. Tumor T-cell density, richness and clonality were negatively correlated with higher copy number aberration burden.

The donors were limited-stage small-cell lung cancer patients whose surgical resection took place in Hangzhou, China, between about 2008 and 2021. Every donor went straight to surgery with no preoperative chemotherapy or radiotherapy, and no donor was given immunotherapy either before or after surgery. In the sequenced cohort of roughly 19 patients, every patient was either a smoker or a heavy second-hand smoker. To represent spatial heterogeneity of the primary tumors, three regions were collected from each tumor FFPE block using a grid approach. To enrich for malignant cells, tumor regions underwent macrodissection, and selection was restricted to regions expected to yield at least 150 ng DNA. Multi-region TCR-beta sequencing of resected limited-stage small-cell lung cancers and of tumor-adjacent lung tissue was performed to characterize T cell repertoire heterogeneity. Genomic DNA was extracted from FFPE tissue using the AllPrep DNA/RNA FFPE Kit (Qiagen).

On this clone: Its cognate antigen has yet to be identified. No base-level quality is on record; no much larger clone is a single base apart.

The CDR3 runs 15 amino acids, cysteine and phenylalanine included. Of the read, only the CDR3 DNA is kept; its 45 bases are in frame from base 1. CDR1 and CDR2 are read off the germline V gene as LGHNA and YSLEER. Trimming accounts for 0 bases at V and 9 bases at J, while the number of junction bases matched to no gene is 7. TCR-beta CDR3 regions were amplified from genomic DNA with the immunoSEQ hsTCRB Kit using multiplexed V- and J-gene primers. Unique DNA barcodes were added in a second PCR, and the samples were pooled together with one negative control and one positive control. Pooled TCR-beta libraries were sequenced on an Illumina MiSeq with a 150-cycle paired-end protocol. The study's processing was this. Raw sequencing data were processed by Adaptive Biotechnologies into a report containing normalized, annotated TCR-beta repertoires. T-cell density was calculated by normalizing TCR-beta templates to usable DNA, with usable DNA estimated through amplification of housekeeping genes. Richness was defined as the count of unique rearrangements, and clonality was defined as 1 minus Pielou's evenness. Three measures quantified intratumor TCR heterogeneity between regions: the Jaccard index, the Morisita overlap index, and the proportion of shared top-20 clonotypes. TCRdb limited this immuneACCESS table to in-frame rearrangements with V and J called. A share of clones is missing; checked studies link under half to unresolved V genes, and the rest is unexplained. V, J and clone size derive from that table, while D and trimming were established from the DNA sequence. In all, the sample holds over a thousand clones, and roughly 83% of those were seen once. The ten largest account for approximately 3% of the sample.

This sequence was found in a woman between 45 and 60 years old with small cell lung cancer. Source material: tumor tissue. The rearranged segments are TRBV4-3 and TRBJ2-1; 8 bases in between match TRBD2. The nucleotide sequence is TGCGCCAGCAGCCAAGATCGAGGACTAGCTATTGAGCAGTTCTTC. It translates to CASSQDRGLAIEQFF.